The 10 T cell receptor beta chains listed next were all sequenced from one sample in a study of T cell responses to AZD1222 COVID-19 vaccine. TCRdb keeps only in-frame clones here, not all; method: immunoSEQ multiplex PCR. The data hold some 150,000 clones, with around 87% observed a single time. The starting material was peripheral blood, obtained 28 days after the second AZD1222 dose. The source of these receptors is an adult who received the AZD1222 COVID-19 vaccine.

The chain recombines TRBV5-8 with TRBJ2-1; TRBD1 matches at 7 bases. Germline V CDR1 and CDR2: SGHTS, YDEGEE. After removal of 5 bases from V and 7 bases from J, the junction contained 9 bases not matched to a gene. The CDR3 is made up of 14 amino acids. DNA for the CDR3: TGTGCCAGCAGTCCAGGGGGTTTGGAGAATGAGCAGTTCTTC. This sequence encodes CASSPGGLENEQFF. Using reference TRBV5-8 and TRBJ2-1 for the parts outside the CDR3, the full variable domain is EAGVTQSPTHLIKTRGQQATLRCSPISGHTSVYWYQQALGLGLQFLLWYDEGEERNRGNFPPRFSGRQFPNYSSELNVNALELEDSALYLCASSPGGLENEQFFGPGTRLTVL.

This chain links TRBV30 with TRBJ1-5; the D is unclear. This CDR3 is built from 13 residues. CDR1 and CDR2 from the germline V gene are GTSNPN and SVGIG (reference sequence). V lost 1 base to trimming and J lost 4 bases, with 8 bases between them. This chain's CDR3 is CAWSARGNQPQHF. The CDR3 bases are TGTGCCTGGAGTGCGAGAGGTAATCAGCCCCAGCATTTT.

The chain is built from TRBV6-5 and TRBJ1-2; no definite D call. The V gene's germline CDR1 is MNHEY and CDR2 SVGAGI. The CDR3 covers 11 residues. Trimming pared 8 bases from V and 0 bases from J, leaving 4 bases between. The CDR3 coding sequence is TGTGCCAGCGGACCTAACTATGGCTACACCTTC. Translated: CASGPNYGYTF.

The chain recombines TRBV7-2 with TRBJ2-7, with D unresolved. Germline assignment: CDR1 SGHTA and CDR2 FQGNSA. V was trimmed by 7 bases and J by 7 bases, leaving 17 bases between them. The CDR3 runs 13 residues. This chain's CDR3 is CASTQGRVGEQYF. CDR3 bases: TGTGCCAGCACCCAAGGTAGGGTGGGAGAGCAGTACTTC.

The CDR3 here is CASSHLGGAEAFF. The CDR3 nucleotides are TGTGCCAGCAGCCACTTAGGGGGGGCTGAAGCTTTCTTT. The gene calls are TRBV3-1 (or the pseudogene TRBV3-2) and TRBJ1-1; tentative D call: TRBD1 (6 bases). V lost 3 bases and J lost 6, with 11 bases in between. Germline V gene data show CDR1 as LGHDT and CDR2 as YNNKEL (reference sequence). The CDR3 loop spans 13 amino acids.

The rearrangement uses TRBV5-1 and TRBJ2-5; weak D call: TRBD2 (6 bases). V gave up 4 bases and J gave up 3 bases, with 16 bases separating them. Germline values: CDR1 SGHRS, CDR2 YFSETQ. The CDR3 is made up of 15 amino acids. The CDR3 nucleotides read TGCGCCAGCAGCCCGGGGGTTTGGGGGAAAGAGACCCAGTACTTC. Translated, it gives CASSPGVWGKETQYF. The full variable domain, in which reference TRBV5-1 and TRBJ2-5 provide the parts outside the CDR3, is KAGVTQTPRYLIKTRGQQVTLSCSPISGHRSVSWYQQTPGQGLQFLFEYFSETQRNKGNFPGRFSGRQFSNSRSEMNVSTLELGDSALYLCASSPGVWGKETQYFGPGTRLLVL.

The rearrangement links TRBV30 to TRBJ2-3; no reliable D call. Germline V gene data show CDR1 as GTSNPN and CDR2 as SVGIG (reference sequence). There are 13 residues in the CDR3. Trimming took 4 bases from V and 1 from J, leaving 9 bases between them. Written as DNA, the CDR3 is TGTGCCTGGAAACGTCGGGGCACAGATACGCAGTATTTT. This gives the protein CAWKRRGTDTQYF. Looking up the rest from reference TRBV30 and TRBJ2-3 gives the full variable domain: SQTIHQWPATLVQPVGSPLSLECTVEGTSNPNLYWYRQAAGRGLQLLFYSVGIGQISSEVPQNLSASRPQDRQFILSSKKLLLSDSGFYLCAWKRRGTDTQYFGPGTRLTVL.

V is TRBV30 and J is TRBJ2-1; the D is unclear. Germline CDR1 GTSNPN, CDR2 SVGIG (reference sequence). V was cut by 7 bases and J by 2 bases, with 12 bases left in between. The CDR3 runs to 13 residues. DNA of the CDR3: TGTGCCTCGACCCGGGCTACCTACAATGAGCAGTTCTTC. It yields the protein CASTRATYNEQFF.

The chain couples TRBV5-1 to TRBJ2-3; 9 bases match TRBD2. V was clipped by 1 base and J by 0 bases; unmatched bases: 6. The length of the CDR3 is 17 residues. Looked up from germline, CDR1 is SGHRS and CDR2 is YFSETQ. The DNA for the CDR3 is TGCGCCAGCAGCTTGCCAGCGGGGGGCCCTAGCACAGATACGCAGTATTTT. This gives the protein CASSLPAGGPSTDTQYF.

The CDR3 sequence: CSVRTDMNTEAFF. The CDR3 DNA is TGCAGCGTCCGGACAGATATGAACACTGAAGCTTTCTTT. V usage is TRBV29-1 and J usage is TRBJ1-1, with a weak D call TRBD1 (6 bases). CDR3 size: 13 residues. The germline V gene has CDR1 SQVTM and CDR2 ANQGSEA. The V end lost 6 bases, the J end lost 0 bases, and 11 bases lay between the germline ends.